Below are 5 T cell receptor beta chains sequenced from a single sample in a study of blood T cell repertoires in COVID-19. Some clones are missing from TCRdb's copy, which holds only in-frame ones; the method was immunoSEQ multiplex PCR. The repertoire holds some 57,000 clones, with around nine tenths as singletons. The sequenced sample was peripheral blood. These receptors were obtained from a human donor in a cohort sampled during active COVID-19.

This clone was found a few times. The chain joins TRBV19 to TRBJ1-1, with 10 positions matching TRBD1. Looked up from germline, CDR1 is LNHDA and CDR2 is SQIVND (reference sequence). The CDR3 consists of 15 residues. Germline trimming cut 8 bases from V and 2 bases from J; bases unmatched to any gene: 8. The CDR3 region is CASVAGQGGNTEAFF. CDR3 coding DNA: TGTGCCAGTGTCGCCGGACAGGGGGGAAACACTGAAGCTTTCTTT. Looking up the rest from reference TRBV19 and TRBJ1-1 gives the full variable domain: DGGITQSPKYLFRKEGQNVTLSCEQNLNHDAMYWYRQDPGQGLRLIYYSQIVNDFQKGDIAEGYSVSREKKESFPLTVTSAQKNPTAFYLCASVAGQGGNTEAFFGQGTRLTVV.

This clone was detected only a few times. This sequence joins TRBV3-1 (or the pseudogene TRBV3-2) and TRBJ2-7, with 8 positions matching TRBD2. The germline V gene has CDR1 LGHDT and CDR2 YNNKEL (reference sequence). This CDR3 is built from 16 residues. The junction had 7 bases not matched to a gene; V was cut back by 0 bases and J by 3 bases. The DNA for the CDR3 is TGTGCCAGCAGCCAAGATGGCGGGGGGAGGGACTACGAGCAGTACTTC. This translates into CASSQDGGGRDYEQYF.

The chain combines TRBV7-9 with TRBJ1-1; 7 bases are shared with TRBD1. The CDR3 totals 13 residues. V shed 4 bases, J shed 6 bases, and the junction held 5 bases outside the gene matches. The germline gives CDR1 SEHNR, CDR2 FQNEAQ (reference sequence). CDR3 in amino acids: CASSSQGPSEAFF. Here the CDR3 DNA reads TGTGCCAGCAGCTCACAGGGGCCATCTGAAGCTTTCTTT. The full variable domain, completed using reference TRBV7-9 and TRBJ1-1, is DTGVSQNPRHKITKRGQNVTFRCDPISEHNRLYWYRQTLGQGPEFLTYFQNEAQLEKSRLLSDRFSAERPKGSFSTLEIQRTEQGDSAMYLCASSSQGPSEAFFGQGTRLTVV.

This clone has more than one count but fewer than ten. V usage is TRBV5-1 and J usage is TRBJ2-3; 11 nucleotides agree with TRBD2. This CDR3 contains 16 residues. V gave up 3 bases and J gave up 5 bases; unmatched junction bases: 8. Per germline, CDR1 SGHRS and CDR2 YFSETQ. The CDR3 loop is CASSSGLAGLKDTQYF. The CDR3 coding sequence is TGCGCCAGCAGCTCCGGACTAGCGGGCTTAAAAGATACGCAGTATTTT.

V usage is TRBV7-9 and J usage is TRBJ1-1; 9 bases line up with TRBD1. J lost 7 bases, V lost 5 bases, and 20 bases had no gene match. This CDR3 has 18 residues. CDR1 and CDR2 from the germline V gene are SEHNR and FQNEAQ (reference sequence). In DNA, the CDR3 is TGTGCCAGCAGCCCGAGGTACAGGGGGCGCAGGTCCCACGGTGAAGCTTTCTTT. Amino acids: CASSPRYRGRRSHGEAFF.